What follows describes a single T cell receptor beta chain. Here immunoSEQ multiplex PCR was the method, and the copy in TCRdb shows in-frame clones only, minus some. The sample has fewer than 200,000 clones, around 84% seen once. V lost 4 bases, J lost 0 bases, and 10 bases lay in between. Germline loops: CDR1 SGHRS, CDR2 YFSETQ. The length of the CDR3 is 14 residues. This sample is part of a study of blood T cell repertoires in COVID-19. The receptor was isolated from a woman between 50 and 59 years old with COVID-19, enrolled during active disease. The sequenced material came from peripheral blood. The V gene is TRBV5-1, the J gene TRBJ1-2; perhaps TRBD1 as D (6 bases). CDR3 DNA: TGCGCCAGCAGCACCGGACAGTCTAACTATGGCTACACCTTC. It is translated as CASSTGQSNYGYTF.